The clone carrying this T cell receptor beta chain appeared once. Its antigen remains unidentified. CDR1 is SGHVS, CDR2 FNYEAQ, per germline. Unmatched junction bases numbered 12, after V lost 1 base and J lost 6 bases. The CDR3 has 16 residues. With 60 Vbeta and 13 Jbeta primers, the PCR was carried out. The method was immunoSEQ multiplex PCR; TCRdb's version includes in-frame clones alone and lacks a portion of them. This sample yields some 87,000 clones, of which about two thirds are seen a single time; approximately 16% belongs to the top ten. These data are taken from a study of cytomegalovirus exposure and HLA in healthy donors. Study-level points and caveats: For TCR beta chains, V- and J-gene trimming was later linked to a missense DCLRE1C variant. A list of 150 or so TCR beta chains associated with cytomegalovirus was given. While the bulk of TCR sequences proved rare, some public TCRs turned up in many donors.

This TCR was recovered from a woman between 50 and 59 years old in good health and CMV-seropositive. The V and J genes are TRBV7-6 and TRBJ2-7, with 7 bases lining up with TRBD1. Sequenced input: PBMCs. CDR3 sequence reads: CASSLVGRQGRGEQYF. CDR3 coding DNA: TGTGCCAGCAGCTTAGTGGGCCGACAGGGAAGAGGCGAGCAGTACTTC.